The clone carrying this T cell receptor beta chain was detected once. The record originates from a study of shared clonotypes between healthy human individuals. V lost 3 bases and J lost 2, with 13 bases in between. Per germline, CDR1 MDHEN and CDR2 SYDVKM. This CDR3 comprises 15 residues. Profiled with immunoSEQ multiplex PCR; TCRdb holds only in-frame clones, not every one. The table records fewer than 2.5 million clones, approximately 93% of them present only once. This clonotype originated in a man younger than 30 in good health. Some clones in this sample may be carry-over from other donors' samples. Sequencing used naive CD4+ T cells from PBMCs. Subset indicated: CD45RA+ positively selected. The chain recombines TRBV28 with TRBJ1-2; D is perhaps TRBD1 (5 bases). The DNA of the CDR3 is TGTGCCAGCAGTTTGGAGGGGAGAGGAAACTATGGCTACACCTTC. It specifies CASSLEGRGNYGYTF.